The T cell receptor beta chain under discussion was sequenced for a study of blood T cell repertoires in COVID-19. TCRdb's table, derived via immunoSEQ multiplex PCR, lists solely in-frame clones and lacks some. The repertoire consists of tens of thousands of clones, with roughly 84% occurring once and the leading ten covering 1.5% to 2%. Input material: peripheral blood. This TCR came from a man aged 45-60 years with acute or convalescent COVID-19.

The CDR3, as DNA: TGTGCCAGCAGCTCTCATCCCAGCTCCTACAATGAGCAGTTCTTC. Protein: CASSSHPSSYNEQFF. The chain is built from TRBV7-2 and TRBJ2-1; D is uncertain. Germline-derived CDR1 and CDR2 are SGHTA and FQGNSA. The CDR3 is 15 residues long. Trimming removed 4 bases at V and 0 bases at J, with 10 bases between.